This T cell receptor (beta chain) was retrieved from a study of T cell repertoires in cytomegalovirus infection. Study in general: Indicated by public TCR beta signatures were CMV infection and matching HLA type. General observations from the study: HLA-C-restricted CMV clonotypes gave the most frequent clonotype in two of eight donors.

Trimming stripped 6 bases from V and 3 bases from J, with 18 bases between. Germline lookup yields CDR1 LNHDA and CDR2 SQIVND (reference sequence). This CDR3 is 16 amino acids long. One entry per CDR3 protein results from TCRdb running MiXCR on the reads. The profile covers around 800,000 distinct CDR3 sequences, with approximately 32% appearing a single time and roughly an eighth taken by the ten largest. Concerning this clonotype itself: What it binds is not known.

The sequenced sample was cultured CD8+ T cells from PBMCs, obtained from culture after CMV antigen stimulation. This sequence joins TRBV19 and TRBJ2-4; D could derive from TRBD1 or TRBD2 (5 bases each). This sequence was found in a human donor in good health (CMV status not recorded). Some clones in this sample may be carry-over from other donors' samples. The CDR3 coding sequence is TGTGCCAGTAGACCTCTAAAAGAGGGGAACAAAAACATTCAGTACTTC. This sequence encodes CASRPLKEGNKNIQYF. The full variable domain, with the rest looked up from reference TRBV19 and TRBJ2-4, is DGGITQSPKYLFRKEGQNVTLSCEQNLNHDAMYWYRQDPGQGLRLIYYSQIVNDFQKGDIAEGYSVSREKKESFPLTVTSAQKNPTAFYLCASRPLKEGNKNIQYFGAGTRLSVL.